Listed here are 30 T cell receptor beta chains from one sample, sequenced in a study of blood T cell repertoires in COVID-19. The assay was immunoSEQ multiplex PCR, and TCRdb's table has in-frame clones only and misses some. The table shows about 49,000 clones, with 81% occurring only once. The sequenced sample was peripheral blood. The receptor set was obtained from a woman of 80 years or more with COVID-19, enrolled during active disease.

The chain combines TRBV3-1 (or the pseudogene TRBV3-2) with TRBJ2-2; TRBD2 matches 10 bases. This CDR3 contains 16 residues. Germline V gene lookup returns CDR1 LGHDT and CDR2 YNNKEL (reference sequence). The V gene end was trimmed by 4 bases and the J gene end by 6 bases; junction bases not matched to a gene: 8. CDR3 loop: CASSPSLAGRAGELFF. CDR3 nucleotides: TGTGCCAGCAGCCCCTCACTAGCGGGAAGGGCCGGGGAGCTGTTTTTT.

This clone has only a few counts. This chain uses TRBV2 with TRBJ2-1; 11 bases align to TRBD2. Germline V CDR1 and CDR2: SNHLY, FYNNEI. V lost 8 bases to trimming and J lost 4 bases; unmatched junction nucleotides: 4. The CDR3 totals 14 residues. Here the CDR3 DNA reads TGTGCCAGCGAGGGACTAGCGGAATACAATGAGCAGTTCTTC. Its protein is CASEGLAEYNEQFF.

This chain connects TRBV27 to TRBJ1-5; D is uncertain. V was clipped by 5 bases and J by 0 bases, with 11 bases between them. There are 15 residues in the CDR3. CDR1 is MNHEY and CDR2 is SMNVEV in the germline V gene (reference sequence). CDR3 sequence (DNA): TGTGCCAGCAGTCCCTCCACATATAGCAATCAGCCCCAGCATTTT. Encoded protein: CASSPSTYSNQPQHF.

The chain links TRBV27 to TRBJ1-5; D gene ambiguous. The V gene lost 8 bases and the J gene lost 5 bases, with 7 bases spanning the gap. The germline gives CDR1 MNHEY, CDR2 SMNVEV (reference sequence). The CDR3 spans 11 residues. As DNA, the CDR3 is TGTGCCAGCCCCTACTATCAGCCCCAGCATTTT. The encoded protein is CASPYYQPQHF.

The chain combines TRBV11-2 with TRBJ1-1; D uncertain. V lost 4 bases, J lost 7 bases, and 7 bases lay in between. Germline V CDR1 and CDR2: SGHAT, FQNNGV. The CDR3 is 11 amino acids. The CDR3: CASSSLGEAFF. The CDR3 DNA sequence: TGTGCCAGCAGCTCCCTCGGTGAAGCTTTCTTT. Full variable domain (remainder filled in from reference TRBV11-2 and TRBJ1-1): EAGVAQSPRYKIIEKRQSVAFWCNPISGHATLYWYQQILGQGPKLLIQFQNNGVVDDSQLPKDRFSAERLKGVDSTLKIQPAKLEDSAVYLCASSSLGEAFFGQGTRLTVV.

The chain combines TRBV6-5 with TRBJ1-2; the match to TRBD1 covers 7 bases. The trim removed 6 bases at V and 1 base at J, leaving 8 bases unmatched. Germline V gene lookup returns CDR1 MNHEY and CDR2 SVGAGI. This CDR3 spans 15 amino acids. The CDR3 nucleotides read TGTGCCAGCAGGACACGGGACAGTTTTAACTATGGCTACACCTTC. Translation: CASRTRDSFNYGYTF.

This chain uses TRBV9 with TRBJ1-3; 10 bases fit TRBD1. Losses at the gene ends were 4 bases for V and 0 bases for J; bases not matched to a gene: 13. Germline V CDR1 and CDR2: SGDLS, YYNGEE. The CDR3 loop spans 19 amino acids. In DNA form, the CDR3 reads TGTGCCAGCAGCACCCGGGACAGGGGTTTTCTAAGCTCTGGAAACACCATATATTTT. This encodes CASSTRDRGFLSSGNTIYF.

The chain joins TRBV9 to TRBJ2-7; D is undetermined. Trimming pared 1 base from V and 0 bases from J, leaving 8 bases between. The V gene's germline CDR1 is SGDLS and CDR2 YYNGEE. The CDR3 is 14 residues long. CDR3 sequence: CASSVTPGSYEQYF. Written as DNA, the CDR3 is TGTGCCAGCAGCGTAACCCCAGGCTCCTACGAGCAGTACTTC. The entire variable domain, with the rest obtained from reference TRBV9 and TRBJ2-7, is as follows: DSGVTQTPKHLITATGQRVTLRCSPRSGDLSVYWYQQSLDQGLQFLIQYYNGEERAKGNILERFSAQQFPDLHSELNLSSLELGDSALYFCASSVTPGSYEQYFGPGTRLTVT.

The chain links TRBV29-1 to TRBJ2-1; 12 bases line up with TRBD2. Looked up from germline, CDR1 is SQVTM and CDR2 is ANQGSEA. The CDR3 runs to 14 residues. J gave up 5 bases and V 6 bases, and 5 bases lay outside the gene matches. In DNA, the CDR3 is TGCAGCGTCGCCGGACTAGCGGGAAACAATGAGCAGTTCTTC. It yields the protein CSVAGLAGNNEQFF.

This clone is a singleton in its sample. The J gene is TRBJ2-1, the V gene TRBV6-5, with TRBD2 identical over 9 bases. Germline CDR1 reads MNHEY; CDR2 reads SVGAGI. This CDR3 is built from 15 residues. V was pared by 6 bases and J by 1 base, with 4 bases of the junction left unmatched. The CDR3 spells CASRASGTSYNEQFF. The CDR3 DNA sequence: TGTGCCAGCAGAGCTAGCGGGACTTCCTACAATGAGCAGTTCTTC.

The rearrangement joins TRBV5-1 to TRBJ2-1; 10 bases map to TRBD2. The germline gives CDR1 SGHRS, CDR2 YFSETQ. This CDR3 has 15 amino acids. V was pared by 1 base and J by 5 bases, with 3 bases of the junction left unmatched. In DNA form, the CDR3 reads TGCGCCAGCAGCTTGACGCTAGCGGGGGACAATGAGCAGTTCTTC. It encodes CASSLTLAGDNEQFF. Combining the CDR3 with reference TRBV5-1 and TRBJ2-1 gives the whole variable domain KAGVTQTPRYLIKTRGQQVTLSCSPISGHRSVSWYQQTPGQGLQFLFEYFSETQRNKGNFPGRFSGRQFSNSRSEMNVSTLELGDSALYLCASSLTLAGDNEQFFGPGTRLTVL.

This clone was seen only once. The chain carries TRBV7-9 and TRBJ2-7, with TRBD2 matching 8 bases. The germline V gene encodes CDR1 SEHNR and CDR2 FQNEAQ (reference sequence). The trim removed 5 bases at V and 4 bases at J, leaving 10 bases unmatched. This CDR3 is 15 amino acids long. As DNA, the CDR3 is TGTGCCAGCAGCCCGAAAGCGGGAGAGTGGTACGAGCAGTACTTC. This gives the protein CASSPKAGEWYEQYF.

This chain joins TRBV19 and TRBJ2-7, with D possibly TRBD1 on 5 matching bases. Trimming cost V 7 bases and J 3 bases, with 7 bases left between them. The CDR3 has 11 residues. Looked up from germline, CDR1 is LNHDA and CDR2 is SQIVND (reference sequence). The CDR3 reads CASTRGYEQYF. CDR3 nucleotides: TGTGCCAGTACTAGGGGCTACGAGCAGTACTTC.

The chain employs TRBV4-1 and TRBJ2-7; 7 nucleotides align to TRBD2. The CDR3 covers 17 residues. With V trimmed by 0 bases and J by 6 bases, 14 bases remained unmatched. Germline CDR1 reads MGHRA; CDR2 reads YSYEKL. In DNA form, the CDR3 reads TGCGCCAGCAGCCAAGATGGTTTCGGAGCGGGAACAGGCGAGCAGTACTTC. As protein: CASSQDGFGAGTGEQYF.

V is TRBV7-9 and J is TRBJ2-7; 10 nucleotides align to TRBD1. The junction had 3 bases not matched to a gene; V was cut back by 4 bases and J by 3 bases. This CDR3 comprises 14 residues. Germline loops: CDR1 SEHNR, CDR2 FQNEAQ (reference sequence). As DNA, the CDR3 is TGTGCCAGCAGCTATGGGACAGGGGACTACGAGCAGTACTTC. This codes for CASSYGTGDYEQYF.

The chain is built from TRBV19 and TRBJ2-5; 12 bases agree with TRBD2. Unmatched junction bases numbered 7, after V lost 10 bases and J lost 7 bases. Germline V CDR1 and CDR2: LNHDA, SQIVND (reference sequence). The CDR3 totals 13 residues. The CDR3 is CATSTSGSWTQYF. In nucleotides, the CDR3 is TGTGCCACCTCGACTAGCGGGAGCTGGACCCAGTACTTC.

This chain joins TRBV7-3 and TRBJ1-1, with 8 bases matching TRBD1. Looked up from germline, CDR1 is SGHTA and CDR2 is FQGTGA. The CDR3 contains 15 residues. Unmatched junction bases numbered 10, after V lost 6 bases and J lost 4 bases. The CDR3 DNA follows: TGTGCCAGCAGTCCTACTGGACAGGGAGGCACTGAAGCTTTCTTT. Amino acid sequence: CASSPTGQGGTEAFF.

V is TRBV7-9 and J is TRBJ2-5, with D tentatively TRBD1 (5 bases). In germline, CDR1 is SEHNR, CDR2 FQNEAQ (reference sequence). Deletions cut 1 base from V and 2 bases from J, with 14 bases between. This CDR3 comprises 16 residues. The CDR3 sequence: CASSLVPTVDQETQYF. CDR3 DNA: TGTGCCAGCAGCTTAGTACCGACAGTAGATCAAGAGACCCAGTACTTC.

The chain has TRBV18 and TRBJ1-5; TRBD1 matches at 7 bases. V shed 2 bases, J shed 0 bases, and the junction held 4 bases outside the gene matches. Germline assignment: CDR1 KGHSH and CDR2 LQKENI. This CDR3 has 16 amino acids. CDR3 sequence reads: CASSPGTVYSNQPQHF. The CDR3 DNA reads as TGTGCCAGCTCACCAGGGACAGTTTATAGCAATCAGCCCCAGCATTTT.

This clone occurred many times. The rearrangement links TRBV29-1 to TRBJ1-6; 7 nucleotides align to TRBD1. CDR1 and CDR2 from the germline V gene are SQVTM and ANQGSEA. Trimming cost V 4 bases and J 7 bases; bases outside gene matches: 4. There are 13 residues in the CDR3. CDR3 loop: CSVGDSANSPLHF. In DNA, the CDR3 is TGCAGCGTTGGGGACAGTGCCAATTCACCCCTCCACTTT.

This rearrangement joins TRBV1 to TRBJ2-7; the tabulated D call, TRBD2, remains unverified against the DNA. TRBV1 constitutes a pseudogene. This CDR3 spans 14 amino acids. Here the CDR3 DNA reads TGCACCAGCAGCCAGGATAGCGGGGCTTACGAGCAGTACTTC. This gives the protein CTSSQDSGAYEQYF.

The J gene is TRBJ2-5, the V gene TRBV19; 8 bases agree with TRBD1. V dropped 7 bases and J dropped 10; count of bases not matched to a gene: 11. Germline V lookup: CDR1 LNHDA, CDR2 SQIVND (reference sequence). The CDR3 is 13 residues long. The CDR3, as DNA: TGTGCCAGTACCGGTACAGGGGGATCGGGCCAGTACTTC. It encodes CASTGTGGSGQYF.

The sample holds one count of this clone. This chain's CDR3 is CASTGVVNQPQHF. The CDR3 bases are TGTGCCAGCACAGGGGTAGTCAATCAGCCCCAGCATTTT. V is TRBV3-1 (or the pseudogene TRBV3-2) and J is TRBJ1-5; D perhaps matches TRBD1 (6 bases). Trimming stripped 7 bases from V and 3 bases from J, with 10 bases between. Germline V gives CDR1 LGHDT, CDR2 YNNKEL (reference sequence). The length of the CDR3 is 13 residues.

This chain uses TRBV4-1 with TRBJ2-7, with 7 bases fitting TRBD1. V dropped 2 bases and J dropped 3; count of bases not matched to a gene: 4. CDR1 and CDR2 from the germline V gene are MGHRA and YSYEKL. The CDR3 is 14 amino acids. The CDR3 reads CASSQPGQFYEQYF. CDR3 nucleotide sequence: TGCGCCAGCAGCCAACCGGGACAGTTCTACGAGCAGTACTTC.

V and J are TRBV19 and TRBJ1-2; a weak D match, TRBD1 (6 bases). V was pared by 1 base and J by 4 bases, with 13 bases between. This CDR3 is 15 amino acids long. Per germline, CDR1 LNHDA and CDR2 SQIVND (reference sequence). CDR3 DNA sequence: TGTGCCAGTAGTATAGCCTCCACCAGGGGCTATGGCTACACCTTC. This sequence encodes CASSIASTRGYGYTF.

This clone was picked up one time. The chain recombines TRBV27 with TRBJ2-5, with 9 bases matching TRBD2. In germline, CDR1 is MNHEY, CDR2 SMNVEV (reference sequence). CDR3 length equals 17 residues. V dropped 7 bases and J dropped 5; count of bases not matched to a gene: 17. This chain's CDR3 is CASTPKRVSGSVETQYF. The CDR3 bases are TGTGCCAGCACCCCAAAGAGGGTTAGCGGGAGCGTTGAGACCCAGTACTTC.

The chain recombines TRBV6-2 or TRBV6-3 with TRBJ1-5; D is perhaps TRBD1 (5 bases). Germline V lookup: CDR1 MNHEY, CDR2 SVGEGT. Trimming left V 0 bases short and J 3 bases short, with 6 bases between. The CDR3 contains 14 residues. The CDR3 nucleotides are TGTGCCAGCAGTTACTCGACAGACAATCAGCCCCAGCATTTT. Residues: CASSYSTDNQPQHF.

V usage is TRBV24-1 and J usage is TRBJ2-2, with 10 bases fitting TRBD1. The CDR3 loop spans 17 amino acids. The germline V gene has CDR1 KGHDR and CDR2 SFDVKD. J gave up 2 bases and V 3 bases, and 5 bases lay outside the gene matches. This CDR3 is CATSDPRTGGNTGELFF. The CDR3 nucleotides are TGTGCCACCAGTGATCCCCGGACAGGGGGAAACACCGGGGAGCTGTTTTTT.

This clone was observed a few times. The chain couples TRBV7-8 to TRBJ1-4; TRBD1 is a possible D gene (5 bases). In germline, CDR1 is SGHVS, CDR2 FQNEAQ. Trimming removed 0 bases from V and 4 bases from J, with 12 bases in between. The CDR3 has 16 residues. Written as DNA, the CDR3 is TGTGCCAGCAGCTTAGCGCTAAACAGGTTTAATGAAAAACTGTTTTTT. This translates into CASSLALNRFNEKLFF.

The rearrangement links TRBV7-6 to TRBJ1-2; 7 bases map to TRBD1. CDR1 and CDR2 from the germline V gene are SGHVS and FNYEAQ. The CDR3 sequence is 13 residues long. J lost 8 bases, V lost 2 bases, and 5 bases had no gene match. DNA of the CDR3: TGTGCCAGCAGCTTACGGGACAGAGAGGGCTACACCTTC. This gives the protein CASSLRDREGYTF.